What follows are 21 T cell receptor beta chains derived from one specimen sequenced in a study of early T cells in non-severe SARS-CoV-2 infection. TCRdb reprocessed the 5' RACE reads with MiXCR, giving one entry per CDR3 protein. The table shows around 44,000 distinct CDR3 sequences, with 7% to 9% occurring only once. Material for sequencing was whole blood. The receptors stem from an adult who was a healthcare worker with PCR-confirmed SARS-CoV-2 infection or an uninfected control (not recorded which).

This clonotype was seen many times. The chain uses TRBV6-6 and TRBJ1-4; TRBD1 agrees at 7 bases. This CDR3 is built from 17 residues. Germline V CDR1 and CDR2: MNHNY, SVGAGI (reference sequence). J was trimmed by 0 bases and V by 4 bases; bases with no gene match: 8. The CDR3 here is CASSLNDRDPTNEKLFF. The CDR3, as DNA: TGTGCCAGCAGTTTAAACGACAGGGACCCAACTAATGAAAAACTGTTTTTT.

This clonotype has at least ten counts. The CDR3 here is CSARAGVWYNEQFF. CDR3 sequence (DNA): TGCAGTGCTAGAGCGGGGGTATGGTACAATGAGCAGTTCTTC. The chain recombines TRBV20-1 with TRBJ2-1; D possibly corresponds to TRBD2 (6 bases). The CDR3 is 14 amino acids. The V and J ends lost 1 base and 4 bases respectively, with 11 bases between them. Germline V gene data show CDR1 as DFQATT and CDR2 as SNEGSKA (reference sequence).

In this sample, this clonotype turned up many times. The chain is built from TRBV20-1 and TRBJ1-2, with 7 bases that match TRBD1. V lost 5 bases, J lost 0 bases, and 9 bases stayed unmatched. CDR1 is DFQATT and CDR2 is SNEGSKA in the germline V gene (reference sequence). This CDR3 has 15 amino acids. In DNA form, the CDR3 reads TGCAGTGCTGCCTCAGGGGGACAAGCTAACTATGGCTACACCTTC. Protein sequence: CSAASGGQANYGYTF.

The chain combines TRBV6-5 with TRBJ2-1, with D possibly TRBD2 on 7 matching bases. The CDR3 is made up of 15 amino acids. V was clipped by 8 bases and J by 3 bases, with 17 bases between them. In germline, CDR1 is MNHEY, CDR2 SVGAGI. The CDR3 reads CASLSGGGSYNEQFF. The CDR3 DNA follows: TGTGCCAGCTTAAGTGGGGGGGGCAGCTACAATGAGCAGTTCTTC.

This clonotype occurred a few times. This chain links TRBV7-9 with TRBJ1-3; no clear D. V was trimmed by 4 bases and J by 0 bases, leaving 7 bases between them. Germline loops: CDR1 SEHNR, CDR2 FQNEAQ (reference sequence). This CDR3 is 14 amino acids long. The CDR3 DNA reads TGTGCCAGCAGCTGGGTTTTCTCTGGAAACACCATATATTTT. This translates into CASSWVFSGNTIYF. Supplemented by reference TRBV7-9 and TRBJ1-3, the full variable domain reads DTGVSQNPRHKITKRGQNVTFRCDPISEHNRLYWYRQTLGQGPEFLTYFQNEAQLEKSRLLSDRFSAERPKGSFSTLEIQRTEQGDSAMYLCASSWVFSGNTIYFGEGSWLTVV.

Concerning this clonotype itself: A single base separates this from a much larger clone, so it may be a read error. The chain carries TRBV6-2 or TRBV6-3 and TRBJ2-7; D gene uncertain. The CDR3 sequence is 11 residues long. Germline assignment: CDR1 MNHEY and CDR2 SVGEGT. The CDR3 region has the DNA TGTGCCAGCAGTCACTCCTACGAGCAGTACTTC. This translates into CASSHSYEQYF.

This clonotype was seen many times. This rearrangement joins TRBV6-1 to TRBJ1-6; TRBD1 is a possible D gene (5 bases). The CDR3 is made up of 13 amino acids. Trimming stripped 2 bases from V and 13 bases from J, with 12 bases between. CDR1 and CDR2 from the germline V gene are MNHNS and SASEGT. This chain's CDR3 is CASSESWDAPLHF. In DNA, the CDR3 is TGTGCCAGCAGTGAAAGCTGGGACGCGCCCCTCCACTTT.

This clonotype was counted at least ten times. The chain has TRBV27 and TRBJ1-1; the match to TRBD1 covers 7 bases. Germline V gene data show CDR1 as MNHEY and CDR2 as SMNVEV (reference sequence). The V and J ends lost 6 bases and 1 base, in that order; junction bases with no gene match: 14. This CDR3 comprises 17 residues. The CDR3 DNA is TGTGCCAGCAGCCTATTGGGACAGTCCCCCCCGAACACTGAAGCTTTCTTT. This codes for CASSLLGQSPPNTEAFF.

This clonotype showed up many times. CDR3 nucleotide sequence: TGTGCCTGGAGTGGGGGGCGTTATGGCTACACCTTC. It specifies CAWSGGRYGYTF. The rearrangement links TRBV30 to TRBJ1-2; tentative D call: TRBD1 (6 bases). Germline-derived CDR1 and CDR2 are GTSNPN and SVGIG (reference sequence). This CDR3 comprises 12 residues. Trimming left V 1 base short and J 5 bases short, with 8 bases between.

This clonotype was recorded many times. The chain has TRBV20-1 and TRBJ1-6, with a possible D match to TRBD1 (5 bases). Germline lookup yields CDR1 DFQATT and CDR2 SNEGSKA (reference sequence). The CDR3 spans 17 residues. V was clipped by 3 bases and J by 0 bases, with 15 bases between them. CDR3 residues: CSASRDVQSSYNSPLHF. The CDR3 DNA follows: TGCAGTGCTAGCCGGGACGTCCAGAGCTCCTATAATTCACCCCTCCACTTT.

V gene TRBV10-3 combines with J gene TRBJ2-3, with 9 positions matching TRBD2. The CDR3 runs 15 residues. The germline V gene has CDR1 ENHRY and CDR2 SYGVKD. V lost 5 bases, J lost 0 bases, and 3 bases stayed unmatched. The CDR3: CAISRLADSTDTQYF. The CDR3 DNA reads TGTGCCATCAGTAGACTAGCGGATAGCACAGATACGCAGTATTTT.

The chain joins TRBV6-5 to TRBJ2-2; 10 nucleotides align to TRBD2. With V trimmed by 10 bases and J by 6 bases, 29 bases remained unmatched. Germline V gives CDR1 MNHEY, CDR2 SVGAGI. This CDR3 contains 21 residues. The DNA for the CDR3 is TGTGCCATCTTTTTGGCCCTCCAAGCGAGCGGGGGGGCCCATGGGGCCGGGGAGCTGTTTTTT. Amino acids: CAIFLALQASGGAHGAGELFF.

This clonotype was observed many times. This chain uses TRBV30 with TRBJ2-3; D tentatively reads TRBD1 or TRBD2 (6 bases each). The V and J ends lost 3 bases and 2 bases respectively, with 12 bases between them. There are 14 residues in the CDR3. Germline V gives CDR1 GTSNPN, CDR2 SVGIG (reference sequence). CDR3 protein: CAWRLRGVTDTQYF. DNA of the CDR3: TGTGCCTGGAGGCTAAGGGGGGTCACAGATACGCAGTATTTT.

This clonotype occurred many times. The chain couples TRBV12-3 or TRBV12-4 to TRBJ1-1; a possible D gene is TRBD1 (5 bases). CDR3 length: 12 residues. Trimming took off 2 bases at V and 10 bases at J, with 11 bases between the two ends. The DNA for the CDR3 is TGTGCCAGCAGTTTAACAGGAAAGGGAGCTTTCTTT. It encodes CASSLTGKGAFF.

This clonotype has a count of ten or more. CDR3 coding DNA: TGTGCCAGTGGGACAGTCTTACAGCCCCAGCATTTT. It codes for CASGTVLQPQHF. The chain employs TRBV6-6 and TRBJ1-5, with TRBD1 matching over 7 bases. The CDR3 loop spans 12 amino acids. The germline V gene encodes CDR1 MNHNY and CDR2 SVGAGI (reference sequence). Trimming took 9 bases from V and 7 from J; bases not matched to a gene: 6.

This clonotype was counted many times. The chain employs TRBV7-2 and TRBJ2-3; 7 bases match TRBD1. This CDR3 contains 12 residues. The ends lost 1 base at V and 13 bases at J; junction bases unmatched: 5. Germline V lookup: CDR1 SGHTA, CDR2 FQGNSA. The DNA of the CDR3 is TGTGCCAGCAGCTTAGGTGTACAGGGGAAGTATTTT. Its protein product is CASSLGVQGKYF.

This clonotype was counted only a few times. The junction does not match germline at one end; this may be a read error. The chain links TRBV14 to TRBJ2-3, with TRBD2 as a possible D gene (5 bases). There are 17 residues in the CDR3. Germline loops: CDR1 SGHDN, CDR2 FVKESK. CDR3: CASSQWPGFLSIDTQYF. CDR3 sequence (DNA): TGTGCCAGCAGCCAGTGGCCGGGATTTTTAAGCATAGATACGCAGTATTTT.

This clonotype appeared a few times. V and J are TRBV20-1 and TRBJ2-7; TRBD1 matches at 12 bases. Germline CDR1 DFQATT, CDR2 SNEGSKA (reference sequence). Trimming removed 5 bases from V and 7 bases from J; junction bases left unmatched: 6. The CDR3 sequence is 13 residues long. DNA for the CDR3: TGCAGTGCTCCGGGACAGGGGGCCTGGGAGCAGTACTTC. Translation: CSAPGQGAWEQYF.

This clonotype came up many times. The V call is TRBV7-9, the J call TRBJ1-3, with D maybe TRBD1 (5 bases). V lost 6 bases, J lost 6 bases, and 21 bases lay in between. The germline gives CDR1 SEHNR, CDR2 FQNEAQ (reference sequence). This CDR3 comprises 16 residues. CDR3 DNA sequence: TGTGCCAGCAGACCCAACCTCGTCCAGGGTCTAAACACCATATATTTT. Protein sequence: CASRPNLVQGLNTIYF. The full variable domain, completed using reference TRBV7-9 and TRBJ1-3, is DTGVSQNPRHKITKRGQNVTFRCDPISEHNRLYWYRQTLGQGPEFLTYFQNEAQLEKSRLLSDRFSAERPKGSFSTLEIQRTEQGDSAMYLCASRPNLVQGLNTIYFGEGSWLTVV.

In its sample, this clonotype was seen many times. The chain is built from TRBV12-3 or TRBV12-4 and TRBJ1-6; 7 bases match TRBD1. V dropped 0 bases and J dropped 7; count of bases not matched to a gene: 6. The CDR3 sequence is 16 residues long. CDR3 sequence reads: CASSLATGQRNSPLHF. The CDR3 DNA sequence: TGTGCCAGCAGTTTAGCCACGGGACAGCGGAATTCACCCCTCCACTTT.

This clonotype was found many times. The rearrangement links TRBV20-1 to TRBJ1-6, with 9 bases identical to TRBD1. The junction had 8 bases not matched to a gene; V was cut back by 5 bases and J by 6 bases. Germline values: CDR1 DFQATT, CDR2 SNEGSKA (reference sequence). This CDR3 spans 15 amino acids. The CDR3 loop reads CSAPTGQGFNSPLHF. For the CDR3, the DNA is TGCAGTGCTCCTACGGGACAGGGATTTAATTCACCCCTCCACTTT.